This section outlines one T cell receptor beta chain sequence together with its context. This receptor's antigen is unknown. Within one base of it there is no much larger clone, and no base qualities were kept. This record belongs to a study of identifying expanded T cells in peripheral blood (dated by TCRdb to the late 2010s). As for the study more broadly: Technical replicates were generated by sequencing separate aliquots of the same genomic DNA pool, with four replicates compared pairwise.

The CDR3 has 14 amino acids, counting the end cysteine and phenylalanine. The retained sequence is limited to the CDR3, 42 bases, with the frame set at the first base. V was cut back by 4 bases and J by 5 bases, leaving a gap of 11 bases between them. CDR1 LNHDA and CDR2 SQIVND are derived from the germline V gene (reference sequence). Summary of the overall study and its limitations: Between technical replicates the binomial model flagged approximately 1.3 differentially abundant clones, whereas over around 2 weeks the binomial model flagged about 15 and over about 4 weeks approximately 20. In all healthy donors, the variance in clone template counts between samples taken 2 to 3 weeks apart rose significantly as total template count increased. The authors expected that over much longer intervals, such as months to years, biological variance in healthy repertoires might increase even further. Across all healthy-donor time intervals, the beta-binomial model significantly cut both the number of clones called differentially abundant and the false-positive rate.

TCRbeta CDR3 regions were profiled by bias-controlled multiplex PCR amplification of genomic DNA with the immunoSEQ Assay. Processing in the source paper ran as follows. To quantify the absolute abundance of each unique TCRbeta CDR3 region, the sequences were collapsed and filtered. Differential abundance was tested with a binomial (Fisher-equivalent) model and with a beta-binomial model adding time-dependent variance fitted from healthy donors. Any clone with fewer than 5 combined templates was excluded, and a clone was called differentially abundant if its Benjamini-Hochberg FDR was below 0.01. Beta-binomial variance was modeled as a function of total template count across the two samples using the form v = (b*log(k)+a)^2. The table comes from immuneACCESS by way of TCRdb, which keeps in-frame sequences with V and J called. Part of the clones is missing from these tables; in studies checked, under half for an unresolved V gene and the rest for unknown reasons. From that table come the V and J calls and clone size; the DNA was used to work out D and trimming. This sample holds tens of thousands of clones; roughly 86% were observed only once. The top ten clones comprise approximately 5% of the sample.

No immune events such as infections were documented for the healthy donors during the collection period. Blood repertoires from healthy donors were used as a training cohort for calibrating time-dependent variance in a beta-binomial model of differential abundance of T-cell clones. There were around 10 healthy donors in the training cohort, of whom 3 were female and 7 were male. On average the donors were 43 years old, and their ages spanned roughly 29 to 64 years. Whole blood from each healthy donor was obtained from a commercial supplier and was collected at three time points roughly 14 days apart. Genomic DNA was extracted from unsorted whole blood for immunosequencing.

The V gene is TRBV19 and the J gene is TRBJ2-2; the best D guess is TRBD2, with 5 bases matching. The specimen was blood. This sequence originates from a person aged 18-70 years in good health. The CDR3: CASSNGVFTGELFF. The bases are TGTGCCAGTAGTAACGGGGTTTTTACCGGGGAGCTGTTTTTT. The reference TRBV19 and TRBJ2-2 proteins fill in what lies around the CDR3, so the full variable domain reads DGGITQSPKYLFRKEGQNVTLSCEQNLNHDAMYWYRQDPGQGLRLIYYSQIVNDFQKGDIAEGYSVSREKKESFPLTVTSAQKNPTAFYLCASSNGVFTGELFFGEGSRLTVL.